This T cell receptor (beta chain) was found in a study of T cell responses to AZD1222 COVID-19 vaccine. Remarks on this clone: What it binds is not known.

TCRdb keeps only in-frame clones here, not all; method: immunoSEQ multiplex PCR. Here the sample spans about 150,000 clones, 90% to 95% being singletons. CDR1 is LNHDA, CDR2 SQIVND, per germline (reference sequence). V lost 5 bases, J lost 4 bases, and 14 bases lay in between. This CDR3 contains 14 residues. Study-wide points: Researchers took repertoire samples only after the peak T cell response had come. Variant regions that are unmutated are reportedly the target of nearly half of spike-specific TCRs. Spike-specific TCR breadth and depth rose after two AZD1222 doses.

The chain has TRBV19 and TRBJ1-1; D is possibly TRBD1 (5 bases). This specimen consisted of peripheral blood, obtained 28 days after the second AZD1222 dose. The source is an adult who received the AZD1222 COVID-19 vaccine. The CDR3 region is CASSPGTGRTEAFF. CDR3 bases: TGTGCCAGTAGTCCCGGGACGGGACGCACTGAAGCTTTCTTT.